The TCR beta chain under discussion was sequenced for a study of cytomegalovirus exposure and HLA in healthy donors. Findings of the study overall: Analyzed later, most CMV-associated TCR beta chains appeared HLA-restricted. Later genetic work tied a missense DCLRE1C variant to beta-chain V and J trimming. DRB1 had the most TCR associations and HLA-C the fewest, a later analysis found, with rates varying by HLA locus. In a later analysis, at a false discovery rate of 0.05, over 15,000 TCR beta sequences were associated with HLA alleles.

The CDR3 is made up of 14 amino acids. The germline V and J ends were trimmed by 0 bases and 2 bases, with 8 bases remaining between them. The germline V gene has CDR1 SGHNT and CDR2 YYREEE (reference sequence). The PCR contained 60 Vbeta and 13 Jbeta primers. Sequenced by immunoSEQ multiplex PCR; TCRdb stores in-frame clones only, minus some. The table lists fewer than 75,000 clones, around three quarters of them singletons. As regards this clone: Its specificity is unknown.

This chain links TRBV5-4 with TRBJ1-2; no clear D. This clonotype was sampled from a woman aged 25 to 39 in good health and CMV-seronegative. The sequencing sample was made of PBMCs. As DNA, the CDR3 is TGTGCCAGCAGCTTGGCAACGGGGAACTATGGCTACACCTTC. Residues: CASSLATGNYGYTF.